These 32 T cell receptor beta chains came from one sample sequenced in a study of T-cell memory formation after mild COVID-19. One entry per CDR3 protein results from TCRdb running MiXCR on the 5' RACE reads. This table has some 200,000 distinct CDR3 sequences, over 9% appearing once. The specimen sequenced was PBMCs or a T cell subset sorted from them (not recorded which). The receptors were sampled from a man younger than 35 who had mild COVID-19 (a few samples of this study predate the infection). Cell type and time point are not known.

Many counts were recorded for this clonotype. The chain joins TRBV29-1 to TRBJ2-5, with TRBD1 matching 9 bases. Looked up from germline, CDR1 is SQVTM and CDR2 is ANQGSEA. The CDR3 is 13 amino acids. J lost 4 bases, V lost 4 bases, and 4 bases had no gene match. For the CDR3, the DNA is TGCAGCGTTGCGGGGACAGGGTCAGAGACCCAGTACTTC. Its translation: CSVAGTGSETQYF.

V usage is TRBV11-2 and J usage is TRBJ2-3, with a possible D match to TRBD2 (6 bases). In germline, CDR1 is SGHAT, CDR2 FQNNGV. V was trimmed by 4 bases and J by 0 bases, leaving 11 bases between them. The CDR3 loop spans 15 amino acids. The CDR3 region has the DNA TGTGCCAGCAGCTGGGGGGAATTTAGCACAGATACGCAGTATTTT. This codes for CASSWGEFSTDTQYF.

This clonotype was detected only a few times. This chain joins TRBV4-1 and TRBJ2-5, with TRBD2 matching over 14 bases. Germline-derived CDR1 and CDR2 are MGHRA and YSYEKL. The ends lost 2 bases at V and 5 bases at J; junction bases unmatched: 7. The CDR3 is 17 residues long. The CDR3 loop is CASSQYGTSGGLETQYF. The CDR3 nucleotides are TGCGCCAGCAGCCAATATGGGACTAGCGGGGGCCTGGAGACCCAGTACTTC.

This clonotype was seen ten or more times. V usage is TRBV12-3 or TRBV12-4 and J usage is TRBJ1-6; tentatively, D is TRBD1 (6 bases). Trimming shortened V by 3 bases and J by 5 bases, and 11 bases separated the two germline ends. There are 15 residues in the CDR3. Here the CDR3 reads CASSFGQGNNSPLHF. The DNA of the CDR3 is TGTGCCAGCAGTTTTGGGCAGGGGAATAATTCACCCCTCCACTTT.

The gene calls are TRBV7-8 and TRBJ1-1; a possible D gene is TRBD1 (5 bases). Trimming removed 1 base from V and 4 bases from J, with 10 bases in between. The CDR3 has 14 amino acids. Germline CDR1 reads SGHVS; CDR2 reads FQNEAQ. The CDR3 nucleotides read TGTGCCAGCAGCTTAGGGTGGGGGGGCACTGAAGCTTTCTTT. This sequence encodes CASSLGWGGTEAFF. Full variable domain (remainder filled in from reference TRBV7-8 and TRBJ1-1): GAGVSQSPRYKVAKRGQDVALRCDPISGHVSLFWYQQALGQGPEFLTYFQNEAQLDKSGLPSDRFFAERPEGSVSTLKIQRTQQEDSAVYLCASSLGWGGTEAFFGQGTRLTVV.

This clonotype was observed many times. The chain recombines TRBV4-2 with TRBJ2-7; a possible D gene is TRBD2 (5 bases). V was clipped by 1 base and J by 4 bases, with 14 bases between them. The CDR3 contains 15 residues. Germline-derived CDR1 and CDR2 are LGHNA and YNFKEQ. CDR3 sequence: CASSQVYSGEYEQYF. CDR3 DNA: TGTGCCAGCAGCCAAGTTTATTCCGGGGAATACGAGCAGTACTTC.

The chain has TRBV4-1 and TRBJ1-3; D uncertain. V was cut by 0 bases and J by 3 bases, with 12 bases left in between. The CDR3 covers 16 residues. Germline V gene data show CDR1 as MGHRA and CDR2 as YSYEKL. The CDR3 DNA reads as TGCGCCAGCAGCCAAGACCCGCCGCCTGGTGGAAACACCATATATTTT. The encoded protein is CASSQDPPPGGNTIYF.

This sequence joins TRBV6-2 or TRBV6-3 and TRBJ2-5; possible D gene TRBD2, 6 bases. V was clipped by 0 bases and J by 5 bases, with 22 bases between them. Per the germline V gene, CDR1 is MNHEY and CDR2 is SVGEGT. The CDR3 is made up of 18 amino acids. The CDR3: CASSYSSRSVVEGETQYF. In nucleotides, the CDR3 is TGTGCCAGCAGTTACTCGAGCCGGTCCGTGGTGGAGGGGGAGACCCAGTACTTC.

This clonotype was picked up a small number of times. The chain combines TRBV7-9 with TRBJ2-7; TRBD2 is a possible D gene (5 bases). V shed 1 base and J shed 0 bases, with 13 bases lying between them. CDR3 size: 16 residues. Germline CDR1 is SEHNR and CDR2 is FQNEAQ (reference sequence). CDR3 sequence reads: CASSLGGSGSSYEQYV. Here the CDR3 DNA reads TGTGCCAGCAGCTTAGGAGGAAGCGGCAGCTCCTACGAGCAGTACGTC.

This chain uses TRBV5-5 with TRBJ2-5, with TRBD2 matching 8 bases. This CDR3 has 17 amino acids. V shed 4 bases and J 10 bases; nucleotides not matched to a gene: 21. Germline V gene data show CDR1 as SGHKS and CDR2 as YYEKEE (reference sequence). DNA for the CDR3: TGTGCCAGCAGCGCTCGGGTGGTGCGGGGGGCAAGAGAGGGCCAGTACTTC. Translating gives CASSARVVRGAREGQYF.

This clonotype appeared a few times. This chain joins TRBV7-9 and TRBJ2-5, with D possibly matching TRBD1 (5 bases). Germline V CDR1 and CDR2: SEHNR, FQNEAQ (reference sequence). This CDR3 is 16 amino acids long. V was cut by 3 bases and J by 3 bases, with 17 bases left in between. The chain's CDR3 is CASSFQAVRAKETQYF. CDR3 coding DNA: TGTGCCAGCAGCTTTCAAGCCGTCAGGGCTAAAGAGACCCAGTACTTC.

The chain combines TRBV7-2 with TRBJ2-4, with 12 positions matching TRBD1. V lost 2 bases, J lost 15 bases, and 11 bases stayed unmatched. Germline loops: CDR1 SGHTA, CDR2 FQGNSA. There are 15 residues in the CDR3. The DNA of the CDR3 is TGTGCCAGCAGCTTACCGGGACAGGGGGCGGGGAATTCGTACTTC. Protein product: CASSLPGQGAGNSYF.

This clonotype was counted a few times. The chain couples TRBV7-2 to TRBJ1-4; a possible D gene is TRBD1 (5 bases). The CDR3 sequence is 15 residues long. The ends were cut back, 5 bases at V and 6 bases at J, with 16 bases in the middle. CDR1 SGHTA and CDR2 FQGNSA come from the germline V gene. In DNA, the CDR3 is TGTGCCAGCAGCAAAGCAGGGCTAGTCGATGAAAAACTGTTTTTT. Its protein product is CASSKAGLVDEKLFF.

The chain joins TRBV10-3 to TRBJ1-6; TRBD1 matches at 8 bases. The length of the CDR3 is 18 residues. Germline CDR1 reads ENHRY; CDR2 reads SYGVKD. Trimming removed 1 base from V and 0 bases from J; junction bases left unmatched: 5. CDR3 protein: CAISEFGQGSSYNSPLHF. CDR3 sequence (DNA): TGTGCCATCAGTGAGTTTGGACAGGGAAGCTCCTATAATTCACCCCTCCACTTT.

The rearrangement uses TRBV6-5 and TRBJ1-4; the D is unclear. CDR3 length: 15 amino acids. V dropped 2 bases and J dropped 0 bases, with 7 bases sitting between them. Germline assignment: CDR1 MNHEY and CDR2 SVGAGI. This CDR3 is CASSYGHTTNEKLFF. DNA for the CDR3: TGTGCCAGCAGTTACGGCCACACAACTAATGAAAAACTGTTTTTT.

Only a few counts were recorded for this clonotype. The chain couples TRBV4-3 to TRBJ1-3; D gene uncertain. V lost 0 bases and J lost 3, with 9 bases in between. The CDR3 loop spans 15 amino acids. In germline, CDR1 is LGHNA, CDR2 YSLEER. CDR3 sequence (DNA): TGCGCCAGCAGCCAAGAAGTTATGGGTGGAAACACCATATATTTT. Translated, it gives CASSQEVMGGNTIYF.

This clonotype was recorded a few times. This sequence joins TRBV20-1 and TRBJ1-2; D is uncertain. Between the trimmed V and J ends, which lost 3 bases and 3 bases, there was a span of 2 bases. Germline assignment: CDR1 DFQATT and CDR2 SNEGSKA (reference sequence). CDR3 length: 10 residues. The CDR3 DNA reads TGCAGTGCTAGCCACTATGGCTACACCTTC. Protein product: CSASHYGYTF.

The table lists this clonotype with a few counts. The chain carries TRBV4-2 and TRBJ2-3, with 8 positions matching TRBD1. The CDR3 has 16 amino acids. After removal of 2 bases from V and 4 bases from J, the junction contained 8 bases not matched to a gene. CDR1 LGHNA and CDR2 YNFKEQ come from the germline V gene. Written as DNA, the CDR3 is TGTGCCAGCAGCCAACCCGACAGGGGAGACGCAGATACGCAGTATTTT. This encodes CASSQPDRGDADTQYF.

This clonotype was seen only a few times. This chain uses TRBV7-3 with TRBJ2-2, with D unresolved. Germline V gives CDR1 SGHTA, CDR2 FQGTGA. Trimming pared 2 bases from V and 8 bases from J, leaving 9 bases between. The CDR3 runs to 13 residues. DNA for the CDR3: TGTGCCAGCAGCTTACGCAGCTCGGGGGAGCTGTTTTTT. Its translation is CASSLRSSGELFF.

This clonotype has a handful of counts. The chain is built from TRBV20-1 and TRBJ2-6; TRBD1 matches at 8 bases. The ends lost 5 bases at V and 2 bases at J; junction bases unmatched: 8. Looked up from germline, CDR1 is DFQATT and CDR2 is SNEGSKA (reference sequence). The CDR3 is 16 residues long. CDR3 loop: CSAVQGARTGANVLTF. CDR3 nucleotide sequence: TGCAGTGCTGTTCAGGGGGCGCGGACTGGGGCCAACGTCCTGACTTTC.

This clonotype was detected only a few times. The chain has TRBV7-2 and TRBJ2-1; a weak D match, TRBD1 (5 bases). The CDR3 runs 16 residues. CDR1 is SGHTA, CDR2 FQGNSA, per germline. V was trimmed by 3 bases and J by 2 bases, leaving 14 bases between them. CDR3 nucleotide sequence: TGTGCCAGCAGCTTTTTTAGGGGATATCCCTACAATGAGCAGTTCTTC. Translating gives CASSFFRGYPYNEQFF.

J is TRBJ1-1 and V is TRBV19; 7 bases are a match to TRBD1. Germline V gene data show CDR1 as LNHDA and CDR2 as SQIVND (reference sequence). CDR3 size: 12 residues. Losses at the gene ends were 4 bases for V and 7 bases for J; bases not matched to a gene: 3. The CDR3: CASSKDRHEAFF. The CDR3 DNA is TGTGCCAGTAGTAAGGACAGGCATGAAGCTTTCTTT.

This clonotype was seen at least ten times. The CDR3 sequence: CASSRTFWSEAFF. CDR3 DNA: TGTGCCAGCAGCCGGACATTTTGGTCTGAAGCTTTCTTT. V usage is TRBV9 and J usage is TRBJ1-1; perhaps TRBD1 as D (5 bases). Germline-derived CDR1 and CDR2 are SGDLS and YYNGEE. The CDR3 loop spans 13 amino acids. Trimming stripped 4 bases from V and 6 bases from J, with 13 bases between.

This chain joins TRBV4-1 and TRBJ1-6; D is unclear. The CDR3 covers 14 residues. Trimming left V 0 bases short and J 6 bases short, with 6 bases between. The V gene's germline CDR1 is MGHRA and CDR2 YSYEKL. The CDR3 reads CASSQEQLNSPLHF. CDR3 coding DNA: TGCGCCAGCAGCCAAGAACAGCTTAATTCACCCCTCCACTTT.

This clonotype was seen a few times. CDR3 in amino acids: CASRGGGSETQYF. The DNA for the CDR3 is TGTGCCAGCCGGGGGGGTGGGAGTGAGACCCAGTACTTC. This chain links TRBV7-6 with TRBJ2-5, with 8 bases that match TRBD2. This CDR3 is built from 13 residues. V gave up 8 bases and J gave up 5 bases; unmatched junction bases: 7. Per the germline V gene, CDR1 is SGHVS and CDR2 is FNYEAQ. Based on the CDR3 plus reference TRBV7-6 and TRBJ2-5, the full variable domain is GAGVSQSPRYKVTKRGQDVALRCDPISGHVSLYWYRQALGQGPEFLTYFNYEAQQDKSGLPNDRFSAERPEGSISTLTIQRTEQRDSAMYRCASRGGGSETQYFGPGTRLLVL.

The table lists this clonotype with a few counts. The V and J genes are TRBV10-1 and TRBJ2-3; no clear D gene. This CDR3 comprises 14 residues. V lost 2 bases and J lost 2, with 8 bases in between. Germline CDR1 is WNHNN and CDR2 is SYGVQD (reference sequence). The CDR3 nucleotides read TGCGCCAGCAGTGAGAACATGATCACAGATACGCAGTATTTT. It codes for CASSENMITDTQYF.

This clonotype was counted a few times. J is TRBJ2-2 and V is TRBV12-3 or TRBV12-4; no reliable D call. V dropped 3 bases and J dropped 5 bases, with 7 bases sitting between them. This CDR3 has 13 amino acids. CDR3: CASSFAVTGELFF. The DNA of the CDR3 is TGTGCCAGCAGTTTTGCGGTGACCGGGGAGCTGTTTTTT.

The table lists this clonotype with a few counts. The chain carries TRBV2 and TRBJ1-5, with D uncertain. Germline V gives CDR1 SNHLY, CDR2 FYNNEI. This CDR3 contains 15 residues. Trimming took off 5 bases at V and 4 bases at J, with 15 bases between the two ends. This CDR3 reads CASSTQPYPNQPQHF. CDR3 DNA: TGTGCCAGCAGTACTCAACCATACCCGAATCAGCCCCAGCATTTT.

This clonotype was seen a few times. The rearrangement links TRBV7-7 to TRBJ2-5; TRBD1 is a possible D gene (5 bases). The CDR3 covers 14 residues. Germline V gives CDR1 SSHAT, CDR2 FNYEAQ (reference sequence). The ends were cut back, 5 bases at V and 1 base at J, with 11 bases in the middle. The CDR3 loop reads CASSVVGAQETQYF. The CDR3 nucleotides read TGTGCCAGCAGCGTTGTTGGGGCCCAAGAGACCCAGTACTTC. Full variable domain (rest looked up from reference TRBV7-7 and TRBJ2-5): GAGVSQSPRYKVTKRGQDVTLRCDPISSHATLYWYQQALGQGPEFLTYFNYEAQPDKSGLPSDRFSAERPEGSISTLTIQRTEQRDSAMYRCASSVVGAQETQYFGPGTRLLVL.

This clonotype was detected many times. This chain links TRBV6-2 or TRBV6-3 with TRBJ2-7; 7 bases agree with TRBD2. Germline assignment: CDR1 MNHEY and CDR2 SVGEGT. This CDR3 spans 14 amino acids. Trimming cost V 6 bases and J 2 bases; bases outside gene matches: 7. For the CDR3, the DNA is TGTGCCAGCAGCTTAGCGGGTTCCGCCTACGAGCAGTACTTC. The encoded protein is CASSLAGSAYEQYF.

This clonotype was seen a single time. The CDR3 region is CASGRLQETQYF. CDR3 nucleotides: TGTGCCAGCGGGCGCCTGCAAGAGACCCAGTACTTC. The chain has TRBV6-5 and TRBJ2-5; D not certain. CDR1 is MNHEY, CDR2 SVGAGI, per germline. The CDR3 covers 12 residues. V lost 8 bases and J lost 2, with 9 bases in between.

This clonotype has just one count. The chain uses TRBV6-5 and TRBJ2-3; D tentatively fits TRBD1 or TRBD2 (5 bases each). The CDR3 has 14 amino acids. Germline V lookup: CDR1 MNHEY, CDR2 SVGAGI. Trimming took off 6 bases at V and 0 bases at J, with 10 bases between the two ends. The CDR3 coding sequence is TGTGCCAGCAGACGCCGGGACAGCACAGATACGCAGTATTTT. Encoded protein: CASRRRDSTDTQYF.